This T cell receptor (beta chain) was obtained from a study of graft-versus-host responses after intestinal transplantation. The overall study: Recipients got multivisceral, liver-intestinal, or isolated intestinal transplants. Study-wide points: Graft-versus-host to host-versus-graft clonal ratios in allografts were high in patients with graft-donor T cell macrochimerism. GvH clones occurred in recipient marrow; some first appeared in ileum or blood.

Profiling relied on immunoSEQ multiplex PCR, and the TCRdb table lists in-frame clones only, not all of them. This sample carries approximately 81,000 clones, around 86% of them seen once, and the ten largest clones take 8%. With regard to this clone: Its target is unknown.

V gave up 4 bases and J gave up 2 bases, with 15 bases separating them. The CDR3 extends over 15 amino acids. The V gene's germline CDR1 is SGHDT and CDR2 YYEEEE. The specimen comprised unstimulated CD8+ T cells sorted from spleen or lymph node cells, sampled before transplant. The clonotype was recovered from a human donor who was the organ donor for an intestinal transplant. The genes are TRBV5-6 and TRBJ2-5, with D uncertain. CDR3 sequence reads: CASSGTWTEQETQYF. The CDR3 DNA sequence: TGTGCCAGCAGCGGAACCTGGACGGAGCAAGAGACCCAGTACTTC.